This is a list of T cell receptor beta chains from one sample in a study of T cell responses to AZD1222 COVID-19 vaccine. The assay was immunoSEQ multiplex PCR, and TCRdb's table has in-frame clones only and misses some. The sample shows 80,000 or so clones, more than 90% of them seen only once. This material consisted of peripheral blood, taken 28 days after the second AZD1222 dose. These receptors were collected from an adult who received the AZD1222 COVID-19 vaccine. CDR3s include the opening cysteine and the closing phenylalanine or tryptophan. D genes are given only for firm matches. Clone sizes are given selectively: once, few, many, or a class where the clone is expanded.

len: 15; v_gene: TRBV5-1; j_gene: TRBJ2-7; abundance: .; d_gene: TRBD1; CDR3aa: CASSPDPWTGREQYF; CDR3nt: TGCGCCAGCAGCCCGGACCCATGGACAGGGCGAGAGCAGTACTTC
len: 12; v_gene: TRBV6-5; j_gene: TRBJ1-1; abundance: .; d_gene: .; CDR3aa: CASSYPEGKAFF; CDR3nt: TGTGCCAGCAGTTACCCGGAGGGTAAAGCTTTCTTT
len: 16; v_gene: TRBV7-2; j_gene: TRBJ2-1; abundance: .; d_gene: TRBD2; CDR3aa: CASSARLAGVIDEQFF; CDR3nt: TGTGCCAGCAGCGCTAGACTAGCGGGAGTTATAGATGAGCAGTTCTTC
len: 14; v_gene: TRBV5-1; j_gene: TRBJ2-5; abundance: .; d_gene: .; CDR3aa: CASSGGTTQETQYF; CDR3nt: TGCGCCAGCAGCGGGGGGACCACACAAGAGACCCAGTACTTC
len: 17; v_gene: TRBV7-9; j_gene: TRBJ2-3; abundance: .; d_gene: TRBD2; CDR3aa: CASSNPILGGSTDTQYF; CDR3nt: TGTGCCAGCAGCAATCCTATCCTGGGCGGGAGTACAGATACGCAGTATTTT
len: 17; v_gene: TRBV19; j_gene: TRBJ2-7; abundance: .; d_gene: TRBD2; CDR3aa: CASSITASGLYSYEQYF; CDR3nt: TGTGCCAGTAGTATAACGGCTAGCGGGCTATACTCCTACGAGCAGTACTTC
len: 16; v_gene: TRBV24-1; j_gene: TRBJ2-2; abundance: .; d_gene: TRBD2; CDR3aa: CATSDFSGANTGELFF; CDR3nt: TGTGCCACCAGTGATTTTAGCGGGGCGAACACCGGGGAGCTGTTTTTT
len: 13; v_gene: TRBV15; j_gene: TRBJ2-3; abundance: .; d_gene: .; CDR3aa: CATSRDSTDTQYF; CDR3nt: TGTGCCACCAGCAGAGATAGCACAGATACGCAGTATTTT
len: 15; v_gene: TRBV5-4; j_gene: TRBJ1-6; abundance: .; d_gene: .; CDR3aa: CASSLVAEYNSPLHF; CDR3nt: TGTGCCAGCAGCTTGGTGGCAGAATATAATTCACCCCTCCACTTT
len: 17; v_gene: TRBV19; j_gene: TRBJ2-1; abundance: .; d_gene: TRBD2; CDR3aa: CASSNPRTSGDINEQFF; CDR3nt: TGTGCCAGTAGTAACCCCCGGACTAGCGGGGATATTAATGAGCAGTTCTTC
len: 15; v_gene: TRBV7-6; j_gene: TRBJ2-6; abundance: .; d_gene: .; CDR3aa: CASSLRGVGANVLTF; CDR3nt: TGTGCCAGCAGCCTAAGAGGGGTTGGGGCCAACGTCCTGACTTTC
len: 14; v_gene: TRBV7-2; j_gene: TRBJ1-1; abundance: .; d_gene: .; CDR3aa: CASSLGQVGTEAFF; CDR3nt: TGTGCCAGCAGCTTAGGACAGGTCGGCACTGAAGCTTTCTTT
len: 16; v_gene: TRBV28; j_gene: TRBJ2-1; abundance: .; d_gene: .; CDR3aa: CASIPWGLAESNEQFF; CDR3nt: TGTGCCAGCATCCCTTGGGGGCTAGCGGAATCCAATGAGCAGTTCTTC
len: 17; v_gene: TRBV4-1; j_gene: TRBJ1-6; abundance: .; d_gene: TRBD1; CDR3aa: CASSQDRGRGLDSPLHF; CDR3nt: TGCGCCAGCAGCCAAGATCGGGGCAGGGGGCTTGATTCACCCCTCCACTTT
len: 12; v_gene: TRBV29-1; j_gene: TRBJ2-1; abundance: .; d_gene: .; CDR3aa: CSVEGKTNEQFF; CDR3nt: TGCAGCGTTGAAGGGAAAACCAATGAGCAGTTCTTC
len: 16; v_gene: TRBV6-2/TRBV6-3; j_gene: TRBJ2-7; abundance: .; d_gene: TRBD2; CDR3aa: CASSYPPTSGSHEQYF; CDR3nt: TGTGCCAGCAGTTACCCCCCGACTAGCGGGAGTCACGAGCAGTACTTC
len: 14; v_gene: TRBV19; j_gene: TRBJ1-3; abundance: .; d_gene: TRBD1; CDR3aa: CASTVTGFGNTIYF; CDR3nt: TGTGCCAGTACCGTGACAGGGTTCGGAAACACCATATATTTT
len: 12; v_gene: TRBV29-1; j_gene: TRBJ1-5; abundance: .; d_gene: .; CDR3aa: CSVGTSNQPQHF; CDR3nt: TGCAGCGTGGGGACCAGCAATCAGCCCCAGCATTTT
len: 14; v_gene: TRBV5-4; j_gene: TRBJ1-2; abundance: .; d_gene: .; CDR3aa: CASSLVTNRYGYTF; CDR3nt: TGTGCCAGCAGCTTGGTGACAAACCGCTATGGCTACACCTTC
len: 14; v_gene: TRBV6-4; j_gene: TRBJ1-5; abundance: .; d_gene: .; CDR3aa: CARNPGGDNQPQHF; CDR3nt: TGTGCCAGAAACCCGGGAGGGGACAATCAGCCCCAGCATTTT
len: 14; v_gene: TRBV5-1; j_gene: TRBJ1-3; abundance: .; d_gene: .; CDR3aa: CASSLGQFGNTIYF; CDR3nt: TGCGCCAGCAGCTTGGGACAATTCGGAAACACCATATATTTT
len: 17; v_gene: TRBV5-4; j_gene: TRBJ2-1; abundance: few; d_gene: .; CDR3aa: CASSLRIRTLGYNEQFF; CDR3nt: TGTGCCAGCAGCTTGCGTATTAGGACGCTCGGCTACAATGAGCAGTTCTTC
len: 16; v_gene: TRBV5-1; j_gene: TRBJ1-1; abundance: once; d_gene: .; CDR3aa: CASRPRTARSNTEAFF; CDR3nt: TGCGCCAGCAGACCAAGGACAGCGAGATCGAACACTGAAGCTTTCTTT
len: 15; v_gene: TRBV19; j_gene: TRBJ2-1; abundance: .; d_gene: .; CDR3aa: CASSPRGYSYNEQFF; CDR3nt: TGTGCCAGTAGTCCTCGTGGGTACTCCTACAATGAGCAGTTCTTC
len: 14; v_gene: TRBV6-5; j_gene: TRBJ2-7; abundance: .; d_gene: .; CDR3aa: CASKTPVGLYEQYF; CDR3nt: TGTGCCAGCAAAACACCTGTGGGCCTCTACGAGCAGTACTTC
len: 14; v_gene: TRBV7-8; j_gene: TRBJ2-7; abundance: .; d_gene: TRBD2; CDR3aa: CASSALADGVEQYF; CDR3nt: TGTGCCAGCAGCGCCCTAGCGGATGGGGTCGAGCAGTACTTC
len: 11; v_gene: TRBV5-6; j_gene: TRBJ2-5; abundance: .; d_gene: .; CDR3aa: CAGNGGETQYF; CDR3nt: TGTGCCGGTAATGGGGGAGAGACCCAGTACTTC
len: 15; v_gene: TRBV5-4; j_gene: TRBJ2-1; abundance: .; d_gene: TRBD2; CDR3aa: CASSLGLAGLNEQFF; CDR3nt: TGTGCCAGCAGCTTGGGACTAGCGGGTCTCAATGAGCAGTTCTTC
len: 13; v_gene: TRBV27; j_gene: TRBJ1-5; abundance: once; d_gene: .; CDR3aa: CASRSNPLEAQHF; CDR3nt: TGTGCCAGCAGATCGAACCCCTTAGAGGCCCAGCATTTT
len: 17; v_gene: TRBV28; j_gene: TRBJ2-7; abundance: .; d_gene: TRBD2; CDR3aa: CASSLRKLTSGAYEQYF; CDR3nt: TGTGCCAGCAGTTTAAGGAAGTTGACTAGCGGGGCCTACGAGCAGTACTTC